This T cell receptor (beta chain) was identified in a study of early stage breast cancer tumors. Across the study: The ER+/PR+/HER2- tumors included 7 to 9 ductal and a handful of lobular carcinomas. Overall study results and limits: Blood repertoires resembled normal breast more than tumor. Compared with adjacent normal breast, tumors showed about 2.4-fold denser, more clonal T cells.

Details on this clone: No antigen is known for it.

CDR1 and CDR2 from the germline V gene are SGHRS and YFSETQ. The CDR3 has 14 residues. V dropped 4 bases and J dropped 1 base, with 9 bases sitting between them. Each sample had two DNA replicates, roughly 0.5 ug blood or roughly 1.5 ug tissue. TCRdb keeps only in-frame clones here, not all; method: immunoSEQ multiplex PCR. The sample lists about 72,000 clones; around 85% were seen once. The sequencing input was blood. V gene TRBV5-1 combines with J gene TRBJ2-1; D is possibly TRBD2 (5 bases). This TCR derives from a person between 55 and 69 years old with breast cancer. CDR3 region: CASSPDLSYNEQFF. As DNA, the CDR3 is TGCGCCAGCAGCCCGGACTTATCCTACAATGAGCAGTTCTTC.